This T cell receptor beta chain is from a study of human T cells and chemical hapten exposure. Study-level points and caveats: The presence of alopecia in the donors means their immune response may differ from healthy people's. Compared with pre-sensitization or healthy control sets, expanded TCRs clustered more.

J gave up 7 bases and V 4 bases, and 5 bases lay outside the gene matches. This CDR3 has 14 amino acids. Germline V gene data show CDR1 as LGHNA and CDR2 as YSLEER. Documented time point: pre-sensitization, week 0. The treatment was: therapeutic diphenylcyclopropenone sensitization with weekly scalp DPC. Blood collection took place prior to placing each patch test. This clonotype was observed many times. Its specificity is not known. Unique molecular identifiers were attached to individual cDNA molecules within the library. TCRdb ran MiXCR on the RACE reads and lists one entry per CDR3 protein. The sample lists around 350,000 distinct CDR3 sequences, about 5.4% occurring once.

The sample here was whole blood, taken in connection with sensitization to the hapten diphenylcyclopropenone (DPC). The J gene is TRBJ1-1, the V gene TRBV4-3; 11 bases align to TRBD1. The receptor comes from a young woman with alopecia areata. Some clones in this sample may be carry-over from other donors' samples. The CDR3 coding sequence is TGCGCCAGCAGCCTAGGGACAGGGGGATATGAAGCTTTCTTT. Encoded protein: CASSLGTGGYEAFF.